This TCR beta chain was recovered during a study of CD8+ T cells in alopecia areata. Following extraction, RNA underwent reverse transcription to cDNA, which served as the sequencing template. Libraries were prepared by immunoSEQ multiplex PCR; TCRdb keeps only in-frame clonotypes and omits some of them. This table has a few hundred thousand clones, roughly two thirds appearing once. Deletions cut 7 bases from V and 2 bases from J, with 23 bases between. The CDR3 has 17 residues. CDR1 is MGHRA, CDR2 YSYEKL, per germline. V and J are TRBV4-1 and TRBJ1-1; D is unclear. The receptor comes from a human donor with alopecia areata. The sequencing used CD4+ T cells sorted from blood, collected at week 0. The CDR3, as DNA: TGCGCCAGCAAGCCAGCCCCACCGCGCCTTACTAACACTGAAGCTTTCTTT. Its translation is CASKPAPPRLTNTEAFF.